This T cell receptor beta chain was sequenced for a study of breast tumors, draining lymph nodes, adjacent tissues. Study outcomes and limitations: Tumor repertoires ranked between lymph nodes and nontumor tissue in diversity, with V and J gene preferences.

The lymph nodes were axillary draining lymph nodes from breast cancer patients. To note about this clonotype: The target antigen is unknown. This sequence may be a read error, since a much larger clone differs from it by one base.

Per germline, CDR1 DFQATT and CDR2 SNEGSKA (reference sequence). The CDR3 contains 13 residues. TCRdb ran MiXCR on the multiplex PCR reads and lists one entry per CDR3 protein. The sample has about 200,000 distinct CDR3 sequences; 31% are singletons. The sequencing input was axillary lymph node tissue. The TCR originated in a female donor with breast cancer. Some clones in this sample may be carry-over from other donors' samples. This chain uses TRBV20-1 with TRBJ2-1; D gene ambiguous. CDR3 coding DNA: TGCAGTGCTATAAGAAAGGCCTACAATGCGCAGTTCTTC. Protein sequence: CSAIRKAYNAQFF.